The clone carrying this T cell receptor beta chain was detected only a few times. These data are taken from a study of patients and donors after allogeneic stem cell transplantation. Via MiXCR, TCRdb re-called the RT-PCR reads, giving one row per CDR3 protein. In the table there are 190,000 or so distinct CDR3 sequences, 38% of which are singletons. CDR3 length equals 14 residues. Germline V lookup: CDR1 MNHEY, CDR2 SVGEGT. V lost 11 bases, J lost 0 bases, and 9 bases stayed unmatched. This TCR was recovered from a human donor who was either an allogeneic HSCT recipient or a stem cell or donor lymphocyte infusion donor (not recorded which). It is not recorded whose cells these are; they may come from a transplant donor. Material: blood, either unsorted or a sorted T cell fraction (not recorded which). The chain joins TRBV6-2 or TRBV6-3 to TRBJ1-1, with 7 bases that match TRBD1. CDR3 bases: TGTGCCGCCCGACGGGACAGAATGAACACTGAAGCTTTCTTT. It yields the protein CAARRDRMNTEAFF.